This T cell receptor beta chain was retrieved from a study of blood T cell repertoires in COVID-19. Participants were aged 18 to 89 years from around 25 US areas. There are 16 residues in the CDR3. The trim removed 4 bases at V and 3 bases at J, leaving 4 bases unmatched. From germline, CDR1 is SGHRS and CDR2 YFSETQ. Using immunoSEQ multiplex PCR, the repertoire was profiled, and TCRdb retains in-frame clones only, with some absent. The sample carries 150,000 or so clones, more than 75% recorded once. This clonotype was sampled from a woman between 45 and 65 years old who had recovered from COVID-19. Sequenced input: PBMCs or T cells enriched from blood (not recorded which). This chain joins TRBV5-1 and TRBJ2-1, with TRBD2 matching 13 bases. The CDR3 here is CASSPGTSGIYNEQFF. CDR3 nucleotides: TGCGCCAGCAGCCCAGGGACTAGCGGGATCTACAATGAGCAGTTCTTC. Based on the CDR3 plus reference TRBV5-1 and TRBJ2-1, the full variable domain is KAGVTQTPRYLIKTRGQQVTLSCSPISGHRSVSWYQQTPGQGLQFLFEYFSETQRNKGNFPGRFSGRQFSNSRSEMNVSTLELGDSALYLCASSPGTSGIYNEQFFGPGTRLTVL.